This TCR beta chain was recovered during a study of control samples from healthy donors and cancer patients. Sequenced by immunoSEQ multiplex PCR; TCRdb stores in-frame clones only, minus some. The data contain around 180,000 clones, 85% to 95% of them singletons. Germline V gives CDR1 DFQATT, CDR2 SNEGSKA (reference sequence). The length of the CDR3 is 11 residues. V gave up 5 bases and J gave up 8 bases, with 12 bases separating them. The rearrangement joins TRBV20-1 to TRBJ1-2, with D maybe TRBD1 (5 bases). The TCR comes from a woman between 18 and 29 years old in good health. The sample was blood. The CDR3, as DNA: TGCAGTGCTGTCTGGGGGGGAGGCTACACCTTC. Protein product: CSAVWGGGYTF.